A selection of T cell receptor beta chains follows, all from one sample in a study of T-cell memory formation after mild COVID-19. Via MiXCR, TCRdb re-called the 5' RACE reads, giving one row per CDR3 protein. This repertoire shows 180,000 or so distinct CDR3 sequences, around 10% found once; its top ten account for 3% to 4%. Material for sequencing was PBMCs or a T cell subset sorted from them (not recorded which). The origin of the receptors is a man younger than 35 who had mild COVID-19 (a few samples of this study predate the infection). Cell type and time point are not known. CDR3s include the opening cysteine and the closing phenylalanine or tryptophan. The order of the fields is clone size, D gene, V gene, J gene, CDR3 DNA, CDR3 protein. A D gene is named only where the DNA matches it firmly. Part of the rows lack a size; the others show once, few, many or a class for expanded clones.

clone_size: -; d_call: -; v_call: TRBV4-3; j_call: TRBJ2-1; cdr3_nt: TGCGCCAGCAGCCAGTTTTCCTACAATGAGCAGTTCTTC; cdr3_aa: CASSQFSYNEQFF
clone_size: -; d_call: -; v_call: TRBV7-9; j_call: TRBJ2-2; cdr3_nt: TGTGCCAGCAGCTCTGCTGGGGAAACCGGGGAGCTGTTTTTT; cdr3_aa: CASSSAGETGELFF
clone_size: -; d_call: -; v_call: TRBV5-1; j_call: TRBJ2-6; cdr3_nt: TGCGCCAGCAGGTGGACCTCTGGGGCCAACGTCCTGACTTTC; cdr3_aa: CASRWTSGANVLTF
clone_size: -; d_call: TRBD1; v_call: TRBV6-5; j_call: TRBJ2-5; cdr3_nt: TGTGCCAGCAGCGGACAGGGGGTTCTCGGGACCCAGTACTTC; cdr3_aa: CASSGQGVLGTQYF
clone_size: -; d_call: -; v_call: TRBV27; j_call: TRBJ1-2; cdr3_nt: TGTGCCTCCAAAAGGGGTCCGTCCTATGGCTACACCTTC; cdr3_aa: CASKRGPSYGYTF
clone_size: -; d_call: TRBD2; v_call: TRBV4-2; j_call: TRBJ2-3; cdr3_nt: TGTGCCAGCAGCCTCCGAGCCACGAACCGGGACTACCTCACAGATACGCAGTATTTT; cdr3_aa: CASSLRATNRDYLTDTQYF
clone_size: -; d_call: TRBD2; v_call: TRBV6-6; j_call: TRBJ2-3; cdr3_nt: TGTGCCAGCAGTTACTCGATCAGCGGGGGTGATACGCAGTATTTT; cdr3_aa: CASSYSISGGDTQYF
clone_size: few; d_call: -; v_call: TRBV7-2; j_call: TRBJ2-1; cdr3_nt: TGTGCCAGCAGCTTAGAGGCAGGGAATGAGCAGTTCTTC; cdr3_aa: CASSLEAGNEQFF
clone_size: few; d_call: -; v_call: TRBV6-2/TRBV6-3; j_call: TRBJ1-2; cdr3_nt: TGTGCCAGCAGTTACACGGGAGTCCTTCCACCAAGCACCTTC; cdr3_aa: CASSYTGVLPPSTF
clone_size: many; d_call: -; v_call: TRBV11-2; j_call: TRBJ2-5; cdr3_nt: TGTGCCAGCAGCCCAAACCAACTAGAGACCCAGTACTTC; cdr3_aa: CASSPNQLETQYF
clone_size: many; d_call: TRBD2; v_call: TRBV6-5; j_call: TRBJ2-3; cdr3_nt: TGTGCCAGCACAAGCGGGGGGGCCGTGGGGCGGGATACGCAGTATTTT; cdr3_aa: CASTSGGAVGRDTQYF
clone_size: few; d_call: -; v_call: TRBV2; j_call: TRBJ2-2; cdr3_nt: TGTGCCAGCAGTGAGCTGGGTCCCGCGAACACCGGGGAGCTGTTTTTT; cdr3_aa: CASSELGPANTGELFF
clone_size: few; d_call: -; v_call: TRBV24-1; j_call: TRBJ1-5; cdr3_nt: TGTGCCACCAGTGATCCGGGGGCCGTTCAGCCCCAGCATTTT; cdr3_aa: CATSDPGAVQPQHF
clone_size: -; d_call: TRBD1; v_call: TRBV28; j_call: TRBJ2-1; cdr3_nt: TGTGCCAGCAGCGGGACAGTTTTCAATGAGCAGTTCTTC; cdr3_aa: CASSGTVFNEQFF
clone_size: -; d_call: TRBD1; v_call: TRBV20-1; j_call: TRBJ2-7; cdr3_nt: TGCAGTGCTCGACAGGGTGGGTACGAGCAGTACTTC; cdr3_aa: CSARQGGYEQYF
clone_size: -; d_call: -; v_call: TRBV4-3; j_call: TRBJ1-5; cdr3_nt: TGCGCCAGCAGCCAAGATCAGGGAGCTAATCAGCCCCAGCATTTT; cdr3_aa: CASSQDQGANQPQHF
clone_size: few; d_call: -; v_call: TRBV20-1; j_call: TRBJ2-1; cdr3_nt: TGCAGTCCGGACGGGACCTACAATGAGCAGTTCTTC; cdr3_aa: CSPDGTYNEQFF
clone_size: -; d_call: -; v_call: TRBV4-1; j_call: TRBJ1-1; cdr3_nt: TGCGCCAGCAGCCACGCAGGCGGAAGGGATACTGAAGCTTTCTTT; cdr3_aa: CASSHAGGRDTEAFF
clone_size: -; d_call: -; v_call: TRBV7-7; j_call: TRBJ2-5; cdr3_nt: TGTGCCAGCAGCTTAGGAGGGGCCCCTCTCCAAGAGACCCAGTACTTC; cdr3_aa: CASSLGGAPLQETQYF
clone_size: few; d_call: TRBD1; v_call: TRBV5-1; j_call: TRBJ2-2; cdr3_nt: TGCGCCAGCAGCACCGACAGGGAGCACGGGGAGCTGTTTTTT; cdr3_aa: CASSTDREHGELFF
clone_size: few; d_call: -; v_call: TRBV18; j_call: TRBJ2-1; cdr3_nt: TGTGCCAGCTCACCAGGGATATACAATGAGCAGTTCTTC; cdr3_aa: CASSPGIYNEQFF
clone_size: few; d_call: TRBD1; v_call: TRBV7-2; j_call: TRBJ1-2; cdr3_nt: TGTGCCAGCAGCATGGACAGGCGATATGGCTACACCTTC; cdr3_aa: CASSMDRRYGYTF